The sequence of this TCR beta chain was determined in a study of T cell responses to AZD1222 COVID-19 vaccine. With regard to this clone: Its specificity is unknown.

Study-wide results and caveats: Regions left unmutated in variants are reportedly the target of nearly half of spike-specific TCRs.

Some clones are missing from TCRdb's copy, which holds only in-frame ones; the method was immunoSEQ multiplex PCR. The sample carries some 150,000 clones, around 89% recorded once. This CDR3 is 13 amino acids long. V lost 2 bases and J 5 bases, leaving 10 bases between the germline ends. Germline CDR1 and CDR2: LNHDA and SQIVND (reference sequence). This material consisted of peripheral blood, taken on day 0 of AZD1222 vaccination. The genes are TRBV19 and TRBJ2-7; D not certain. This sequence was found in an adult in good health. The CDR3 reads CASSIRGSHEQYF. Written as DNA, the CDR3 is TGTGCCAGTAGTATACGCGGAAGTCACGAGCAGTACTTC.